This T cell receptor beta chain was recorded in a study of T cell repertoires in cytomegalovirus infection. Turning to the study itself: Evidence of both CMV infection and a matching HLA type came from public TCR beta signatures. Regarding the study as a whole: Pooled public TCR beta family frequency picked out CMV carriers with the relevant HLA. HLA-C-restricted CMV clonotypes gave the most frequent clonotype in two of eight donors.

This CDR3 is 12 amino acids long. CDR1 and CDR2 (germline): MNHEY, SVGAGI. V gave up 6 bases and J gave up 4 bases, with 10 bases separating them. MiXCR, applied by TCRdb to the reads, yields one record per CDR3 protein. In the table there are roughly 720,000 distinct CDR3 sequences, under 40% of which are singletons. This clonotype was recorded a few times. No antigen is known for it. The chain carries TRBV6-5 and TRBJ2-7; D remains ambiguous. The sequence was obtained from a human donor in good health (CMV status not recorded). Some clones in this sample may be carry-over from other donors' samples. Sequencing input: PBMCs. The CDR3 protein is CASSQMGYEQYF. CDR3 in DNA: TGTGCCAGCAGCCAAATGGGATACGAGCAGTACTTC.